One sample yielded the 16 T cell receptor beta chains listed below, sequenced in a study of blood T cells in healthy people across ages. The authors ran a second PCR of roughly 7 to 11 cycles using a sample-barcoded 5' primer and a J-beta primer mix. TCRdb re-called the 5' RACE reads through MiXCR, storing one row per CDR3 protein. The sample carries some 1.4 million distinct CDR3 sequences, approximately 42% recorded once. Sequenced: blood. These receptors all come from a woman younger than 30 in good health.

This clonotype turned up a few times. This chain uses TRBV6-6 with TRBJ1-2, with TRBD1 matching 9 bases. V was pared by 1 base and J by 3 bases, with 0 bases of the junction left unmatched. This CDR3 is built from 14 residues. CDR1 MNHNY and CDR2 SVGAGI come from the germline V gene (reference sequence). The CDR3 coding sequence is TGTGCCAGCAGTTACTGGGACAGGGACTATGGCTACACCTTC. Residues: CASSYWDRDYGYTF.

This sequence joins TRBV15 and TRBJ2-4; 8 bases line up with TRBD1. The last part of the DNA fits TRBJ2-5 better; the J call may be wrong. CDR3 length: 16 amino acids. The germline gives CDR1 LNHNV, CDR2 YYDKDF (reference sequence). The CDR3 coding sequence is TGTGCCACCAGCAGGGGGGCCCAGGGGGCCCAAGAGACCCAGTACTTC. Encoded protein: CATSRGAQGAQETQYF.

V gene TRBV5-4 combines with J gene TRBJ2-3; D call uncertain. This CDR3 contains 13 residues. V lost 0 bases to trimming and J lost 9 bases, with 11 bases between them. The V gene's germline CDR1 is SGHNT and CDR2 YYREEE (reference sequence). CDR3 region: CASSLDSKDTQYF. CDR3 coding DNA: TGTGCCAGCAGCTTGGACTCAAAAGACACGCAGTATTTT.

A remark on this clonotype: The junction differs from germline at one of its ends, possibly a read error. This chain links TRBV4-1 with TRBJ2-1; 9 bases fit TRBD1. The CDR3 runs 16 residues. Germline V gene data show CDR1 as MGHRA and CDR2 as YSYEKL. The chain's CDR3 is CASSQTGTGTYNKQFF. The CDR3 DNA reads TGCGCCAGCAGCCAGACCGGGACAGGGACGTACAATAAGCAGTTCTTC.

With respect to this clonotype: A clone one base away is much larger, so this may be a read error. This chain connects TRBV20-1 to TRBJ2-1; 8 nucleotides align to TRBD2. Germline CDR1 and CDR2: DFQATT and SNEGSKA (reference sequence). The CDR3 is 14 amino acids. With 4 bases clipped from V and 8 bases from J, the junction kept 10 bases outside the gene matches. DNA for the CDR3: TGCAGTGCTACTAGCGGGTCGGGGTGGGATGAGCAGTTCTTC. This encodes CSATSGSGWDEQFF.

The rearrangement uses TRBV3-1 and TRBJ1-1, with D maybe TRBD1 (5 bases). This CDR3 has 14 residues. Germline V lookup: CDR1 LGHDT, CDR2 YNNKEL (reference sequence). V was cut by 4 bases and J by 5 bases, with 14 bases left in between. This CDR3 reads CASSPGALVTEAFF. CDR3 DNA: TGTGCCAGCAGCCCTGGGGCTTTGGTTACTGAAGCTTTCTTT.

This clonotype was recorded a few times. The chain employs TRBV7-9 and TRBJ1-1; possible D gene TRBD1, 5 bases. The CDR3 covers 15 residues. Trimming cost V 6 bases and J 3 bases, with 17 bases left between them. Germline CDR1 is SEHNR and CDR2 is FQNEAQ (reference sequence). The CDR3 here is CASSPIAAGYTEAFF. CDR3 sequence (DNA): TGTGCCAGCAGTCCTATAGCGGCAGGGTACACTGAAGCTTTCTTT.

J is TRBJ2-3 and V is TRBV20-1, with TRBD2 matching 7 bases. The CDR3 runs to 15 residues. The V segment lost 6 bases and the J segment 5 bases; nucleotides outside the gene matches: 14. The germline gives CDR1 DFQATT, CDR2 SNEGSKA (reference sequence). The CDR3 bases are TGCAGTGCCGAGCAGCGGGAAGGAAGAGTAGATACGCAGTATTTT. Residues: CSAEQREGRVDTQYF.

Concerning this clonotype itself: The junction differs from germline at one of its ends, possibly a read error. The chain has TRBV4-1 and TRBJ2-5, with D tentatively TRBD1 or TRBD2 (5 bases each). The CDR3 is 15 amino acids. Per germline, CDR1 MGHRA and CDR2 YSYEKL. The chain's CDR3 is CTSSPPGRAQETQYF. CDR3 DNA: TGCACCAGCAGCCCACCAGGGCGGGCCCAAGAGACCCAGTACTTC.

The chain has TRBV7-9 and TRBJ1-1, with D hard to call. Germline V gene sequence: CDR1 SEHNR, CDR2 FQNEAQ (reference sequence). The V gene lost 1 base and the J gene lost 1 base, with 10 bases spanning the gap. The CDR3 extends over 15 amino acids. CDR3 DNA sequence: TGTGCCAGCAGCTTAGAAGGAGCTTCGAACACTGAAGCTTTCTTT. It is translated as CASSLEGASNTEAFF.

The chain employs TRBV9 and TRBJ2-1; D is unresolved. Germline CDR1 is SGDLS and CDR2 is YYNGEE. The CDR3 extends over 13 amino acids. Trimming stripped 3 bases from V and 6 bases from J, with 10 bases between. CDR3 bases: TGTGCCAGCAGCGCTGGGCAGGCCAATGAGCAGTTCTTC. It translates to CASSAGQANEQFF.

This clonotype turned up a few times. The chain recombines TRBV6-1 with TRBJ2-7; tentatively, D is TRBD1 (6 bases). CDR3 length equals 15 residues. Trimming stripped 1 base from V and 0 bases from J, with 10 bases between. Germline V gene sequence: CDR1 MNHNS, CDR2 SASEGT. The CDR3 region has the DNA TGTGCCAGCAGTGAAGGGACAGACAGCTCCTACGAGCAGTACTTC. Its protein product is CASSEGTDSSYEQYF.

A few counts support this clonotype. The V gene is TRBV18, the J gene TRBJ2-1; D is unresolved. CDR3 size: 11 residues. The V end lost 8 bases, the J end lost 3 bases, and 5 bases lay between the germline ends. Looked up from germline, CDR1 is KGHSH and CDR2 is LQKENI. Here the CDR3 reads CASLFYNEQFF. CDR3 coding DNA: TGTGCCAGCCTATTCTACAATGAGCAGTTCTTC.

This clonotype was seen only a few times. V gene TRBV27 combines with J gene TRBJ1-5, with TRBD1 matching over 8 bases. V shed 6 bases and J 6 bases; nucleotides not matched to a gene: 7. Germline V gives CDR1 MNHEY, CDR2 SMNVEV (reference sequence). The CDR3 totals 14 residues. The CDR3 spells CASRQGERGQPQHF. The CDR3 region has the DNA TGTGCCAGCAGACAGGGGGAGAGGGGTCAGCCCCAGCATTTT.

This clonotype appeared many times. The J gene is TRBJ1-2, the V gene TRBV12-3 or TRBV12-4; D unclear. The CDR3 covers 13 residues. The V and J ends lost 1 base and 4 bases respectively, with 7 bases between them. As DNA, the CDR3 is TGTGCCAGCAGTTTAGGTCTGAGCTATGGCTACACCTTC. Protein: CASSLGLSYGYTF.

A note on this clonotype: A clone one base away is much larger, so this may be a read error. The rearrangement links TRBV6-5 to TRBJ2-5, with 12 bases lining up with TRBD2. This CDR3 spans 16 amino acids. CDR1 is MNHEY, CDR2 SVGAGI, per germline. The ends lost 6 bases at V and 11 bases at J; junction bases unmatched: 16. CDR3 protein: CASSPLAGGINNEQYF. As DNA, the CDR3 is TGTGCCAGCAGCCCACTAGCGGGAGGTATTAACAATGAGCAGTACTTC.